This TCR beta chain was identified during a study of blood T cell repertoires in COVID-19. Study-wide background: Donors in the United States, Italy and Spain gave samples during acute or convalescent COVID-19. Sample material is recorded as cDNA or gDNA derived from T cells, B-cell-depleted T cells, or PBMCs.

In the source study's methods: Scientists estimated how many nucleated cells there were by amplifying reference gene primers. TCRdb keeps only in-frame clones here, not all; method: immunoSEQ multiplex PCR. V and J calls and clone size are as listed in that table; D and trimming were resolved from the DNA. The top ten hold 6.2% of the sample, which has about 42,000 clones, 70% to 90% seen once. V lost 3 bases, J lost 2 bases, and 10 bases stayed unmatched. The germline V gene encodes CDR1 SGDLS and CDR2 YYNGEE. The CDR3 consists of 16 residues. The chain couples TRBV9 to TRBJ2-5, with 7 nucleotides matching TRBD1. The sample consisted of peripheral blood. The clonotype originates from a human donor in a cohort sampled during active COVID-19. CDR3 sequence (DNA): TGTGCCAGCAGCGCCAGGGGGTGGGGAAGTCAAGAGACCCAGTACTTC. It is translated as CASSARGWGSQETQYF. The variable domain in full, with the rest retrieved from reference TRBV9 and TRBJ2-5, is DSGVTQTPKHLITATGQRVTLRCSPRSGDLSVYWYQQSLDQGLQFLIQYYNGEERAKGNILERFSAQQFPDLHSELNLSSLELGDSALYFCASSARGWGSQETQYFGPGTRLLVL.